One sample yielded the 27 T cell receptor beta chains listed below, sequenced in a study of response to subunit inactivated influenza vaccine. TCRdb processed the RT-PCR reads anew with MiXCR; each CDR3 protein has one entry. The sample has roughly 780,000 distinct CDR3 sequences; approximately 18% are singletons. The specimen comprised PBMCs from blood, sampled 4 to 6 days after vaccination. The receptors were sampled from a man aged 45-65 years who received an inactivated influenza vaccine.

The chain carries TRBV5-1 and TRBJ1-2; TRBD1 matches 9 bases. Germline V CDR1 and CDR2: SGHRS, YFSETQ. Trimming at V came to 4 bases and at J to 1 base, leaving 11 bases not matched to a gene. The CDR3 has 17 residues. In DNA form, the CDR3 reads TGCGCCAGCAGCCTGGACAGGGGCATGGGGCTTAACTATGGCTACACCTTC. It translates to CASSLDRGMGLNYGYTF.

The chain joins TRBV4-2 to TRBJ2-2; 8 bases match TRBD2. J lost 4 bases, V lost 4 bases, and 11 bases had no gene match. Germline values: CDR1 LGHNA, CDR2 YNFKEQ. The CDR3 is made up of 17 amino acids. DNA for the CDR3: TGTGCCAGCAGCCCAAGAACGGGGGGGGCCGGCACCGGGGAGCTGTTTTTT. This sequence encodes CASSPRTGGAGTGELFF.

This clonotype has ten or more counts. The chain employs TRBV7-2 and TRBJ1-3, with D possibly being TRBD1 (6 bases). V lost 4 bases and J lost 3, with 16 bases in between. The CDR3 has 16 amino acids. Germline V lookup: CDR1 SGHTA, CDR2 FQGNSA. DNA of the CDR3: TGTGCCAGCAGCTCTAGAGGGGGGTTTGATGGAAACACCATATATTTT. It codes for CASSSRGGFDGNTIYF.

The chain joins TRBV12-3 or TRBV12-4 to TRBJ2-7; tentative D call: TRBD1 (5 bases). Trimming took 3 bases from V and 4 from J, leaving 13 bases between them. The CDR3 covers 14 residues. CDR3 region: CASSLTELPYEQYF. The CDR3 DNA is TGTGCCAGCAGTTTGACAGAGCTACCGTACGAGCAGTACTTC.

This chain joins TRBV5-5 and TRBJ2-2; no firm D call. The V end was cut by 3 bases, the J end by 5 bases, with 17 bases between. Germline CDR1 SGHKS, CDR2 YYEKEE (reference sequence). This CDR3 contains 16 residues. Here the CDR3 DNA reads TGTGCCAGCAGCTCTCCGGAGTGGGTTATGACCGGGGAGCTGTTTTTT. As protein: CASSSPEWVMTGELFF. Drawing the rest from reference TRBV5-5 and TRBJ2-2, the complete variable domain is DAGVTQSPTHLIKTRGQQVTLRCSPISGHKSVSWYQQVLGQGPQFIFQYYEKEERGRGNFPDRFSARQFPNYSSELNVNALLLGDSALYLCASSSPEWVMTGELFFGEGSRLTVL.

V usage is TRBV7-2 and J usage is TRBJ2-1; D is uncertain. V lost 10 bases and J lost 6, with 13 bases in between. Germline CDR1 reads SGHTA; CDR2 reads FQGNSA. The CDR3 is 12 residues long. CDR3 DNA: TGTGCCACCTCTATCCGTTCCAATGAGCAGTTCTTC. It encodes CATSIRSNEQFF.

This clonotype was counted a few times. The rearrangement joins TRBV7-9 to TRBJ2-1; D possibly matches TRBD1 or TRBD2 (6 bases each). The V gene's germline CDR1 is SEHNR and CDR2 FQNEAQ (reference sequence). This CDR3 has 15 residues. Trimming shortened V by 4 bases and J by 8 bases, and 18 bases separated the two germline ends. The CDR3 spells CASSSAGGRSHEQFF. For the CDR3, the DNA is TGTGCCAGCAGCTCCGCTGGGGGGCGCAGCCATGAGCAGTTCTTC.

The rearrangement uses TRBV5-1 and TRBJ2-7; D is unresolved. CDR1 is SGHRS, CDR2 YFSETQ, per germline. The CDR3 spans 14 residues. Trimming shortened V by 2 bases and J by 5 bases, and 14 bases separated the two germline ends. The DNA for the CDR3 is TGCGCCAGCAGCTTTTTTTCGGGTTCTCACGAGCAGTACTTC. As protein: CASSFFSGSHEQYF.

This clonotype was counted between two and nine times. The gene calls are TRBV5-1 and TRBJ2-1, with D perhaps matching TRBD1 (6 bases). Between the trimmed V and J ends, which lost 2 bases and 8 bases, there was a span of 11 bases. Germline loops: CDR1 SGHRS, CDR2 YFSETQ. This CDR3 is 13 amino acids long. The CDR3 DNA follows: TGCGCCAGCAGCTTAAGACAGGCCCATGAGCAGTTCTTC. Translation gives CASSLRQAHEQFF.

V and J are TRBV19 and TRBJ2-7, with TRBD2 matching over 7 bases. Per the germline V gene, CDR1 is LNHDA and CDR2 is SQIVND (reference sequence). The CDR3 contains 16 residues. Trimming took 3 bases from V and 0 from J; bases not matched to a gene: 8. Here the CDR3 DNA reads TGTGCCAGTAGTATGGTTGGCGGGAGTTCCTCCTACGAGCAGTACTTC. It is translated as CASSMVGGSSSYEQYF.

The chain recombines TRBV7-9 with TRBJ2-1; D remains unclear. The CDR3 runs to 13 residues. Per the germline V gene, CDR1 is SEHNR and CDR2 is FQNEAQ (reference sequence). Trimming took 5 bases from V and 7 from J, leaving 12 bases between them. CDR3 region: CASSIPHGNEQFF. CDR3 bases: TGTGCCAGCAGCATACCCCATGGTAATGAGCAGTTCTTC.

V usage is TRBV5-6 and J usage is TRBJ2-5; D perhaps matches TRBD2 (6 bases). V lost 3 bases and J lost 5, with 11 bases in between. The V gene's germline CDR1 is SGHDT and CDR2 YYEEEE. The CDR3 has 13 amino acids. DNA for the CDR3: TGTGCCAGCAGCTCGCGGGATCGGGAGACCCAGTACTTC. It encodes CASSSRDRETQYF. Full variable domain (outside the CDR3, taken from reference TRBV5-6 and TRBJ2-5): DAGVTQSPTHLIKTRGQQVTLRCSPKSGHDTVSWYQQALGQGPQFIFQYYEEEERQRGNFPDRFSGHQFPNYSSELNVNALLLGDSALYLCASSSRDRETQYFGPGTRLLVL.

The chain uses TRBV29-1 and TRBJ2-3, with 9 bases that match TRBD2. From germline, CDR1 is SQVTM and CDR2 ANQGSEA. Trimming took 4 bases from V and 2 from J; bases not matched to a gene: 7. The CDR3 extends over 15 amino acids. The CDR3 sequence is CSVVWGGGATDTQYF. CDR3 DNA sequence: TGCAGCGTTGTGTGGGGCGGGGGGGCCACAGATACGCAGTATTTT.

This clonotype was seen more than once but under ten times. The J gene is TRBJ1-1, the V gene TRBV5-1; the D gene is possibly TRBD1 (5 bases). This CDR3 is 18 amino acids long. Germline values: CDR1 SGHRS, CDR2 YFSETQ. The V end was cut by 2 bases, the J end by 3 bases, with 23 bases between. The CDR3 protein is CASSFLILGGGPHTEAFF. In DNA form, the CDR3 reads TGCGCCAGCAGCTTCCTGATCTTAGGTGGGGGACCCCACACTGAAGCTTTCTTT. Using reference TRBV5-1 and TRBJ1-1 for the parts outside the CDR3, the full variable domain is KAGVTQTPRYLIKTRGQQVTLSCSPISGHRSVSWYQQTPGQGLQFLFEYFSETQRNKGNFPGRFSGRQFSNSRSEMNVSTLELGDSALYLCASSFLILGGGPHTEAFFGQGTRLTVV.

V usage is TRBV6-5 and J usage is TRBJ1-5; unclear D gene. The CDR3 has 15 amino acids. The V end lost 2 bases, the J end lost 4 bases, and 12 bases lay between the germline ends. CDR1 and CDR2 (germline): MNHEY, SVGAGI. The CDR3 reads CASSYGPPVNQPQHF. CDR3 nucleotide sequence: TGTGCCAGCAGTTACGGTCCCCCGGTGAATCAGCCCCAGCATTTT.

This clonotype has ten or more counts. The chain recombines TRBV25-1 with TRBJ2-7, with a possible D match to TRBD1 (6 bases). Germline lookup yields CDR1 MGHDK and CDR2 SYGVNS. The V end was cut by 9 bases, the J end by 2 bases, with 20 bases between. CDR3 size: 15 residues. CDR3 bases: TGTGCCAGTCGCGCTACCGACAGGTTTACCTACGAGCAGTACTTC. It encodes CASRATDRFTYEQYF.

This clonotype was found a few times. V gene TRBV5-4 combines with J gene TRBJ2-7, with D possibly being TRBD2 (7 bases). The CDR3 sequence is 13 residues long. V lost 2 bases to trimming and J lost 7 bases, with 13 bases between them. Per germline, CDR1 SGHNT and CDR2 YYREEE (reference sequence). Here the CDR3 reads CASSLRGAREQYF. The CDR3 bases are TGTGCCAGCAGCTTACGGGGGGCACGGGAGCAGTACTTC.

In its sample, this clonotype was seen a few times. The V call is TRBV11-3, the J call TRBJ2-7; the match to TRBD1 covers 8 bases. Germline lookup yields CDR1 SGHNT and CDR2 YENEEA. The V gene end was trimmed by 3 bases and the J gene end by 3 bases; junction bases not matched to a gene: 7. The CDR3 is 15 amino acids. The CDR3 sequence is CASSFSGTGNYEQYF. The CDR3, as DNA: TGTGCCAGCAGCTTCTCCGGGACAGGAAACTACGAGCAGTACTTC.

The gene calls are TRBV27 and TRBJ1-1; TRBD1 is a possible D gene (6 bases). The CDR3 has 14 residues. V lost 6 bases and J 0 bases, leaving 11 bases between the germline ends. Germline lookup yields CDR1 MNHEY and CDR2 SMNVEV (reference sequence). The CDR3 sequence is CASRDGTLNTEAFF. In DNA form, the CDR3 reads TGTGCCAGCAGGGACGGGACACTGAACACTGAAGCTTTCTTT.

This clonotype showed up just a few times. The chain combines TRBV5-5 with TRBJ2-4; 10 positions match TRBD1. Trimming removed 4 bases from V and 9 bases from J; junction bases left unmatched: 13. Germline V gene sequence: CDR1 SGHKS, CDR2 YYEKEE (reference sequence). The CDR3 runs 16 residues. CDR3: CASSQQGQGDLGIQYF. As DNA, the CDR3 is TGTGCCAGCAGCCAGCAAGGACAGGGGGACCTGGGCATTCAGTACTTC.

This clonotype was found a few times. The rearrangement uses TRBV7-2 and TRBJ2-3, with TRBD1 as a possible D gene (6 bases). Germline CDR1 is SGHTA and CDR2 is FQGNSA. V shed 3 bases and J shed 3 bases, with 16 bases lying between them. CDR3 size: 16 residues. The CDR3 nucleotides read TGTGCCAGCAGCTTCCAGGGGAAAAGGAGGACAGATACGCAGTATTTT. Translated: CASSFQGKRRTDTQYF. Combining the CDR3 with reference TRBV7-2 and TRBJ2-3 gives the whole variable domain GAGVSQSPSNKVTEKGKDVELRCDPISGHTALYWYRQSLGQGLEFLIYFQGNSAPDKSGLPSDRFSAERTGGSVSTLTIQRTQQEDSAVYLCASSFQGKRRTDTQYFGPGTRLTVL.

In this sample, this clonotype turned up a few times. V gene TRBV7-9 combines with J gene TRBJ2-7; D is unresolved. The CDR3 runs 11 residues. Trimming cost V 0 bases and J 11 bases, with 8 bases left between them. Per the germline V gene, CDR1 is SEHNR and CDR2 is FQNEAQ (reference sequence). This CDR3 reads CASSLAGHEYF. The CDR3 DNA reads TGTGCCAGCAGCTTAGCAGGTCACGAGTACTTC.

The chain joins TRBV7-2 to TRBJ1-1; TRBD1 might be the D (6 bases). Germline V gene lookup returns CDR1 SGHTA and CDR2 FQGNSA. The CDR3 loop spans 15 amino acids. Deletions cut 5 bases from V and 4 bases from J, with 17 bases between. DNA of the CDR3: TGTGCCAGCAGCGAATACAGGGCGGGGGTCACTGAAGCTTTCTTT. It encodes CASSEYRAGVTEAFF.

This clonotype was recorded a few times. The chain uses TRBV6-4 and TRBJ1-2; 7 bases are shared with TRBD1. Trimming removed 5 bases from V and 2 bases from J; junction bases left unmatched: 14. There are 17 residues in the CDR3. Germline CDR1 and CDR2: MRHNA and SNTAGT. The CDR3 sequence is CASSPPKGTERNYGYTF. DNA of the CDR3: TGTGCCAGCAGTCCCCCGAAGGGGACAGAAAGGAACTATGGCTACACCTTC.

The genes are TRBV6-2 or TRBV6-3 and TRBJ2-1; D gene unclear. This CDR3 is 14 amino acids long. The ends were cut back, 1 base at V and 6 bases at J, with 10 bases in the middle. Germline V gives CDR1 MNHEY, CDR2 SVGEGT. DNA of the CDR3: TGTGCCAGCAGTTACTGGAACGCTGTCAATGAGCAGTTCTTC. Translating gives CASSYWNAVNEQFF.

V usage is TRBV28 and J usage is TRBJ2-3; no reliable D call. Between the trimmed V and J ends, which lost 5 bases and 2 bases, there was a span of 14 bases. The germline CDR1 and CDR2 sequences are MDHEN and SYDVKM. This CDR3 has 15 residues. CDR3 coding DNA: TGTGCCAGCAGTCCTAGTTGGCAAAACACAGATACGCAGTATTTT. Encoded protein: CASSPSWQNTDTQYF.

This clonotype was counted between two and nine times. The CDR3 reads CASSLRGFGQPQHF. The CDR3, as DNA: TGTGCCAGCAGCTTAAGAGGTTTTGGTCAGCCCCAGCATTTT. V gene TRBV13 combines with J gene TRBJ1-5; D call uncertain. With 2 bases removed from V and 6 bases from J, the gap between germline ends came to 11 bases. Germline V gives CDR1 PRHDT, CDR2 FYEKMQ (reference sequence). The CDR3 loop spans 14 amino acids.